Listed below are T cell receptor beta chains from one sample, sequenced in a study of metastatic and nonmetastatic thyroid tumors. TCRdb reanalyzed the PCR reads via MiXCR. The sample lists 45,000 to 65,000 clones, around a sixth seen once, with 2.5% to 3% in the top ten. Sequenced: blood. These receptors were taken from a female donor with papillary thyroid cancer or a benign thyroid nodule (not recorded which). Some clones in this sample may be carry-over from other donors' samples. CDR3s leave out the opening cysteine and the closing phenylalanine or tryptophan. The order of the fields is J gene, V gene, CDR3 protein.

TRBJ2-1,TRBV9,ASSVVNGRNEQF
TRBJ2-1,TRBV7-3,ASSLTVTPLGEQF
TRBJ2-7,TRBV6-5,ASSYESGLDDEQY
TRBJ1-3,TRBV28,ASSTDPLENTIY
TRBJ1-2,TRBV28,ASSSFLTGGVDYGYT
TRBJ2-3,TRBV6-2/TRBV6-3,ASSYPAVTDTQY
TRBJ1-1,TRBV20-1,SAHRVAEAF
TRBJ2-1,TRBV20-1,SAPTPTGYNEQF
TRBJ2-7,TRBV2,ASSPQRTSGYEQY
TRBJ2-3,TRBV6-1,AVTPLTDTQY
TRBJ2-7,TRBV6-2/TRBV6-3,ASRPVVAGALSYEQY